The 27 T cell receptor beta chains given below trace back to one sample, sequenced in a study of blood T cell repertoires in COVID-19. Here immunoSEQ multiplex PCR was the method, and the copy in TCRdb shows in-frame clones only, minus some. The sample has about 400,000 clones, approximately 91% seen once. The sample was PBMCs or T cells enriched from blood (not recorded which). These receptors came from a woman between 40 and 50 years old with acute COVID-19.

This clone was detected only once. This sequence joins TRBV9 and TRBJ1-4; D may be TRBD1 (6 bases). V shed 4 bases and J shed 15 bases, with 22 bases lying between them. In germline, CDR1 is SGDLS, CDR2 YYNGEE. The CDR3 has 14 amino acids. This chain's CDR3 is CASSPRTDPRGLFF. The CDR3 DNA follows: TGTGCCAGCAGCCCGCGGACAGATCCCAGGGGATTGTTTTTT.

The rearrangement uses TRBV30 and TRBJ2-7, with D possibly being TRBD1 (5 bases). This CDR3 is built from 14 residues. Germline values: CDR1 GTSNPN, CDR2 SVGIG (reference sequence). The V gene lost 4 bases and the J gene lost 6 bases, with 19 bases spanning the gap. CDR3 coding DNA: TGTGCCTGGACCCGCAGGCCCCTAGACAGCGAGCAGTACTTC. It yields the protein CAWTRRPLDSEQYF.

This chain links TRBV5-5 with TRBJ1-1; 10 bases map to TRBD1. V trimming: 4 bases; J trimming: 4 bases; junction bases outside the gene matches: 10. CDR3 length equals 16 residues. Germline V gives CDR1 SGHKS, CDR2 YYEKEE (reference sequence). In DNA, the CDR3 is TGTGCCAGCAGCGCCGGACAGGGGGTTAGTGGCACTGAAGCTTTCTTT. Translating gives CASSAGQGVSGTEAFF.

The J gene is TRBJ2-3, the V gene TRBV24-1; 9 nucleotides line up with TRBD2. Germline assignment: CDR1 KGHDR and CDR2 SFDVKD. The CDR3 totals 17 residues. Trimming removed 7 bases from V and 1 base from J; junction bases left unmatched: 11. DNA for the CDR3: TGTGCCACCAGCCTAGCGGGACGGGGGCCGGGCACAGATACGCAGTATTTT. It yields the protein CATSLAGRGPGTDTQYF.

Comments on this clone: At the DNA level, this CDR3 is encoded by other sequences in the same sample as well. V and J are TRBV2 and TRBJ1-2; the match to TRBD1 covers 11 bases. J gave up 6 bases and V 6 bases, and 3 bases lay outside the gene matches. There are 13 residues in the CDR3. Germline CDR1 and CDR2: SNHLY and FYNNEI. Written as DNA, the CDR3 is TGTGCCAGCAGCGGGACAGGGGGGCATGGCTACACCTTC. Protein sequence: CASSGTGGHGYTF.

V and J are TRBV19 and TRBJ2-7; unclear D gene. Trimming left V 5 bases short and J 3 bases short, with 11 bases between. The CDR3 totals 13 residues. Germline V CDR1 and CDR2: LNHDA, SQIVND (reference sequence). CDR3 bases: TGTGCCAGTAGTGAGCGTCTCCTCTACGAGCAGTACTTC. Protein product: CASSERLLYEQYF.

The chain joins TRBV10-3 to TRBJ2-1; 9 bases fit TRBD1. The CDR3 has 16 residues. The V segment lost 2 bases and the J segment 2 bases; nucleotides outside the gene matches: 4. Germline V gene sequence: CDR1 ENHRY, CDR2 SYGVKD. In nucleotides, the CDR3 is TGTGCCATCAGTGAGAGGGGACAGGGTACCTACAATGAGCAGTTCTTC. Translation: CAISERGQGTYNEQFF.

Worth noting for this clone: The same CDR3 also results from other DNA sequences found in this sample. This chain links TRBV12-3 or TRBV12-4 with TRBJ1-3; D not resolved. The CDR3 totals 11 residues. V lost 5 bases and J lost 4, with 3 bases in between. CDR3 sequence: CASSPGNTIYF. In nucleotides, the CDR3 is TGTGCCAGCAGTCCGGGAAACACCATATATTTT.

This clone appeared a few times. CDR3 in amino acids: CASSLERVANEKLFF. The CDR3 coding sequence is TGTGCCAGCAGCTTAGAACGGGTCGCTAATGAAAAACTGTTTTTT. The rearrangement uses TRBV7-9 and TRBJ1-4; D uncertain. This CDR3 has 15 amino acids. V lost 1 base to trimming and J lost 3 bases, with 9 bases between them. Germline V CDR1 and CDR2: SEHNR, FQNEAQ (reference sequence).

This chain links TRBV6-2 or TRBV6-3 with TRBJ1-4; TRBD1 matches 7 bases. Trimming cost V 6 bases and J 5 bases; bases outside gene matches: 12. CDR1 MNHEY and CDR2 SVGEGT come from the germline V gene. The CDR3 extends over 16 amino acids. CDR3 bases: TGTGCCAGCAGCCCACCCGGGACAGCCAAGAATGAAAAACTGTTTTTT. This translates into CASSPPGTAKNEKLFF.

This chain links TRBV4-1 with TRBJ2-1, with a weak D call TRBD2 (6 bases). V was clipped by 0 bases and J by 8 bases, with 11 bases between them. Germline assignment: CDR1 MGHRA and CDR2 YSYEKL. The CDR3 length is 14 residues. This CDR3 reads CASSQENGGDEQFF. In DNA form, the CDR3 reads TGCGCCAGCAGCCAAGAGAACGGCGGGGATGAGCAGTTCTTC.

This chain joins TRBV7-8 and TRBJ2-1; possible D gene TRBD1, 6 bases. The CDR3 extends over 15 amino acids. Germline V gene sequence: CDR1 SGHVS, CDR2 FQNEAQ. V was pared by 1 base and J by 6 bases, with 13 bases between. CDR3 coding DNA: TGTGCCAGCAGCTTAGACAGGGTACAGGGCAATGAGCAGTTCTTC. Its protein is CASSLDRVQGNEQFF.

The J gene is TRBJ1-5, the V gene TRBV5-8, with 8 bases matching TRBD1. Germline CDR1 SGHTS, CDR2 YDEGEE. The CDR3 runs to 15 residues. The trim removed 4 bases at V and 1 base at J, leaving 4 bases unmatched. In DNA form, the CDR3 reads TGTGCCAGCAGCCCTAGGACAGGGAGCAATCAGCCCCAGCATTTT. Translation: CASSPRTGSNQPQHF.

The genes are TRBV7-8 and TRBJ1-2; D remains ambiguous. Trimming took 0 bases from V and 5 from J, leaving 13 bases between them. The CDR3 spans 15 residues. The germline CDR1 and CDR2 sequences are SGHVS and FQNEAQ. CDR3 nucleotides: TGTGCCAGCAGCTTAGCTGTGACAACCCTTTATGGCTACACCTTC. Translated: CASSLAVTTLYGYTF.

In the case of this clone: Germline is not matched at one junction end, which may reflect a read error. This sequence joins TRBV6-1 and TRBJ2-7, with TRBD1 matching 8 bases. Germline V lookup: CDR1 MNHNS, CDR2 SASEGT. The length of the CDR3 is 13 residues. The CDR3 region is CASSEAMDREPYF. The CDR3 DNA reads TGTGCCAGCAGTGAAGCCATGGACAGGGAGCCGTACTTC.

This chain uses TRBV5-1 with TRBJ2-6; a possible D gene is TRBD1 (5 bases). Between the trimmed V and J ends, which lost 5 bases and 0 bases, there was a span of 9 bases. The length of the CDR3 is 15 residues. Germline V gene sequence: CDR1 SGHRS, CDR2 YFSETQ. The CDR3 loop reads CASRQVGSGANVLTF. The CDR3 DNA follows: TGCGCCAGCAGACAGGTGGGCTCTGGGGCCAACGTCCTGACTTTC.

The table lists this clone with a count of one. This chain links TRBV6-5 with TRBJ1-1, with no clear D. V lost 10 bases and J lost 5, with 17 bases in between. This CDR3 has 13 amino acids. Germline loops: CDR1 MNHEY, CDR2 SVGAGI. The CDR3, as DNA: TGTGCCACCGGGTTAGGCTTGATAACTGAAGCTTTCTTT. Protein: CATGLGLITEAFF.

The rearrangement joins TRBV5-1 to TRBJ2-3; TRBD2 matches 9 bases. Per germline, CDR1 SGHRS and CDR2 YFSETQ. V was clipped by 4 bases and J by 2 bases; unmatched bases: 14. CDR3 length: 18 amino acids. CDR3 residues: CASSPSLQRGDATDTQYF. CDR3 nucleotides: TGCGCCAGCAGCCCATCTCTCCAGCGGGGGGACGCCACAGATACGCAGTATTTT.

This rearrangement joins TRBV7-6 to TRBJ2-2; the D gene is possibly TRBD1 (6 bases). The length of the CDR3 is 15 residues. Trimming took 1 base from V and 5 from J, leaving 11 bases between them. Germline assignment: CDR1 SGHVS and CDR2 FNYEAQ. The CDR3 loop reads CASSLDRESTGELFF. CDR3 DNA sequence: TGTGCCAGCAGCTTAGACAGGGAGTCTACCGGGGAGCTGTTTTTT.

CDR3 region: CATTDGETNTEAFF. DNA of the CDR3: TGTGCCACCACCGACGGGGAGACGAACACTGAAGCTTTCTTT. J is TRBJ1-1 and V is TRBV24-1; D is uncertain. The germline V gene encodes CDR1 KGHDR and CDR2 SFDVKD. The length of the CDR3 is 14 residues. V was pared by 8 bases and J by 1 base, with 13 bases between.

The chain combines TRBV25-1 with TRBJ1-2; tentative D call: TRBD1 (6 bases). The CDR3 loop spans 13 amino acids. Trimming shortened V by 5 bases and J by 6 bases, and 13 bases separated the two germline ends. Germline CDR1 MGHDK, CDR2 SYGVNS. The CDR3 loop reads CASSRGASDGYTF. Here the CDR3 DNA reads TGTGCCAGCAGTCGGGGGGCTTCTGATGGCTACACCTTC.

The CDR3 spells CASSPGAPETQYF. As DNA, the CDR3 is TGTGCCAGCTCACCAGGGGCGCCCGAGACCCAGTACTTC. This sequence joins TRBV18 and TRBJ2-5; weak D call: TRBD1 (5 bases). The CDR3 extends over 13 amino acids. V dropped 2 bases and J dropped 5 bases, with 9 bases sitting between them. Per germline, CDR1 KGHSH and CDR2 LQKENI.

The chain's CDR3 is CASSVAGQVDNEQFF. The CDR3 nucleotides are TGTGCCAGCAGCGTAGCGGGACAGGTCGACAATGAGCAGTTCTTC. The genes are TRBV9 and TRBJ2-1; TRBD1 matches 8 bases. CDR3 length: 15 amino acids. V gave up 0 bases and J gave up 5 bases; unmatched junction bases: 4. The germline V gene encodes CDR1 SGDLS and CDR2 YYNGEE.

A single count supports this clone. The chain carries TRBV19 and TRBJ1-2; TRBD1 agrees at 7 bases. Germline V CDR1 and CDR2: LNHDA, SQIVND (reference sequence). The V gene end was trimmed by 5 bases and the J gene end by 6 bases; junction bases not matched to a gene: 6. This CDR3 is built from 13 residues. In DNA, the CDR3 is TGTGCCAGTAGTGCCAGGGGACAGAATGGCTACACCTTC. This gives the protein CASSARGQNGYTF.

The rearrangement uses TRBV9 and TRBJ2-5; 11 bases are a match to TRBD2. The germline V gene encodes CDR1 SGDLS and CDR2 YYNGEE. The CDR3 runs 17 residues. The V and J ends lost 3 bases and 2 bases, in that order; junction bases with no gene match: 9. The CDR3 bases are TGTGCCAGCAGCGAAATAGCGGGGGGGCCTTTTCAAGAGACCCAGTACTTC. The encoded protein is CASSEIAGGPFQETQYF.

This rearrangement joins TRBV18 to TRBJ1-5, with 8 bases that match TRBD1. Germline assignment: CDR1 KGHSH and CDR2 LQKENI. The length of the CDR3 is 15 residues. Unmatched junction bases numbered 6, after V lost 4 bases and J lost 4 bases. The CDR3 DNA is TGTGCCAGCTCACGGGAAAGACAGGGGAATCAGCCCCAGCATTTT. The encoded protein is CASSRERQGNQPQHF.

This clone was seen once. The chain employs TRBV4-2 and TRBJ2-5, with D perhaps matching TRBD1 (5 bases). V was cut by 4 bases and J by 5 bases, with 14 bases left in between. The V gene's germline CDR1 is LGHNA and CDR2 YNFKEQ. The CDR3 contains 14 residues. CDR3 sequence reads: CASSLWGAPETQYF. The CDR3, as DNA: TGTGCCAGCAGCCTTTGGGGCGCTCCTGAGACCCAGTACTTC.